Below, 15 T cell receptor beta chains from the same sample are listed, as sequenced in a study of T cells after yellow fever vaccination. In TCRdb, the 5' RACE reads were re-called with MiXCR into one record per CDR3 protein. The top ten hold 18% of the sample, which has hundreds of thousands of distinct CDR3 sequences, 8.7% seen once. Here the sequenced sample was PBMCs, taken on the day of the first yellow fever vaccination. The origin of the receptors is a man younger than 35 who received the YFV17D yellow fever vaccine.

This clonotype was seen a few times. The chain recombines TRBV5-6 with TRBJ2-5; 9 bases line up with TRBD1. The germline V gene encodes CDR1 SGHDT and CDR2 YYEEEE. This CDR3 contains 20 residues. The V segment lost 3 bases and the J segment 2 bases; nucleotides outside the gene matches: 20. CDR3 DNA: TGTGCCAGCAGCTACTACAGCGCCGGGACAGGGCAAGCCCGTCAAGAGACCCAGTACTTC. Protein sequence: CASSYYSAGTGQARQETQYF.

Ten or more counts support this clonotype. The CDR3 bases are TGTGCCAGCAGCTTGTGGGGGCTAATTTCAGAGACCCAGTACTTC. This sequence encodes CASSLWGLISETQYF. This chain uses TRBV5-6 with TRBJ2-5, with D tentatively TRBD1 (6 bases). From germline, CDR1 is SGHDT and CDR2 YYEEEE. Trimming left V 1 base short and J 4 bases short, with 14 bases between. The CDR3 is 15 residues long.

The rearrangement uses TRBV7-2 and TRBJ1-6, with D maybe TRBD1 (5 bases). The CDR3 is 13 residues long. The V gene's germline CDR1 is SGHTA and CDR2 FQGNSA. Trimming cost V 3 bases and J 7 bases, with 7 bases left between them. The CDR3 reads CASSFEGNSPLHF. The CDR3 region has the DNA TGTGCCAGCAGCTTTGAGGGGAATTCACCCCTCCACTTT.

This clonotype has a handful of counts. This chain joins TRBV7-2 and TRBJ2-2; 7 nucleotides agree with TRBD1. Germline trimming cut 5 bases from V and 5 bases from J; bases unmatched to any gene: 8. The CDR3 has 15 residues. CDR1 is SGHTA, CDR2 FQGNSA, per germline. CDR3 protein: CASSLRDRRTGELFF. As DNA, the CDR3 is TGTGCCAGCAGCCTCCGGGACAGAAGAACCGGGGAGCTGTTTTTT.

This clonotype was seen only a few times. The chain carries TRBV20-1 and TRBJ2-2; maybe TRBD2 (5 bases). CDR3 length: 13 amino acids. Trimming left V 6 bases short and J 3 bases short, with 11 bases between. Germline V gene sequence: CDR1 DFQATT, CDR2 SNEGSKA (reference sequence). CDR3 region: CSARQDYTGELFF. CDR3 nucleotides: TGCAGTGCCCGGCAGGACTACACCGGGGAGCTGTTTTTT.

This clonotype came up many times. The V and J genes are TRBV4-1 and TRBJ2-3; D unresolved. V lost 0 bases to trimming and J lost 4 bases, with 5 bases between them. Germline CDR1 reads MGHRA; CDR2 reads YSYEKL. The CDR3 has 13 amino acids. The CDR3 bases are TGCGCCAGCAGCCAAGACAGGTCAGATACGCAGTATTTT. Its translation is CASSQDRSDTQYF.

This clonotype was recorded at least ten times. V is TRBV5-1 and J is TRBJ2-7, with a weak D call TRBD1 (5 bases). In germline, CDR1 is SGHRS, CDR2 YFSETQ. V was shortened by 7 bases and J by 4 bases, with 9 bases between the two germline ends. This CDR3 has 11 residues. In DNA, the CDR3 is TGCGCCAGCCGCAGGGCGTACGAGCAGTACTTC. Translating it yields CASRRAYEQYF.

This clonotype was seen many times. As DNA, the CDR3 is TGCAGTGCAGGTAGCGGCGGGGGAGCCAAAAACATTCAGTACTTC. It encodes CSAGSGGGAKNIQYF. The V gene is TRBV20-1, the J gene TRBJ2-4, with TRBD2 matching over 7 bases. The CDR3 covers 15 residues. Per germline, CDR1 DFQATT and CDR2 SNEGSKA (reference sequence). Losses at the gene ends were 6 bases for V and 0 bases for J; bases not matched to a gene: 8.

This chain uses TRBV20-1 with TRBJ1-3; TRBD1 might be the D (6 bases). The CDR3 is made up of 13 amino acids. Per germline, CDR1 DFQATT and CDR2 SNEGSKA (reference sequence). V was clipped by 6 bases and J by 6 bases, with 15 bases between them. This CDR3 reads CSAFQGGENTIYF. In DNA, the CDR3 is TGCAGTGCGTTCCAAGGGGGGGAAAACACCATATATTTT.

This chain joins TRBV5-1 and TRBJ2-1; D ambiguous. The V and J ends lost 0 bases and 8 bases respectively, with 12 bases between them. Germline CDR1 is SGHRS and CDR2 is YFSETQ. The CDR3 loop spans 14 amino acids. In DNA, the CDR3 is TGCGCCAGCAGCTTGGGGACGCCGGGTGATGAGCAGTTCTTC. This codes for CASSLGTPGDEQFF.

This clonotype was detected a few times. The chain links TRBV4-2 to TRBJ2-5; D possibly uses TRBD1 or TRBD2 (7 bases each). Germline-derived CDR1 and CDR2 are LGHNA and YNFKEQ. CDR3 length equals 22 residues. Trimming took 4 bases from V and 0 from J, leaving 33 bases between them. The DNA for the CDR3 is TGTGCCAGCAGCCCTGTGGTAGGCGGGAGAGGCAGGGGGACAGCGTACCAAGAGACCCAGTACTTC. This translates into CASSPVVGGRGRGTAYQETQYF.

In its sample, this clonotype was seen many times. The V and J genes are TRBV30 and TRBJ1-1; TRBD1 might be the D (6 bases). Germline V gene data show CDR1 as GTSNPN and CDR2 as SVGIG (reference sequence). This CDR3 has 11 amino acids. V shed 0 bases and J shed 10 bases, with 9 bases lying between them. The CDR3 loop reads CAWSVGGAAFF. The CDR3 DNA reads TGTGCCTGGAGTGTTGGGGGGGCAGCTTTCTTT.

In this sample, this clonotype turned up a few times. V is TRBV7-6 and J is TRBJ2-3; D could derive from TRBD1 or TRBD2 (5 bases each). This CDR3 has 14 amino acids. Germline-derived CDR1 and CDR2 are SGHVS and FNYEAQ. With 2 bases removed from V and 6 bases from J, the gap between germline ends came to 12 bases. The CDR3 here is CASSLSDWGDTQYF. As DNA, the CDR3 is TGTGCCAGCAGCTTATCGGACTGGGGGGATACGCAGTATTTT.

This clonotype was seen repeatedly, ten times or more. V is TRBV29-1 and J is TRBJ2-7, with D unresolved. This CDR3 has 11 residues. Germline V CDR1 and CDR2: SQVTM, ANQGSEA. The V end lost 5 bases, the J end lost 6 bases, and 11 bases lay between the germline ends. The CDR3 reads CSVPAGVEQYF. The DNA of the CDR3 is TGCAGCGTTCCCGCCGGAGTCGAGCAGTACTTC.

This sequence joins TRBV4-2 and TRBJ2-2, with 8 bases identical to TRBD2. This CDR3 region has 16 residues. After removal of 4 bases from V and 6 bases from J, the junction contained 10 bases not matched to a gene. Germline V gene lookup returns CDR1 LGHNA and CDR2 YNFKEQ. The CDR3, as DNA: TGTGCCAGCAGCCCTAGAGCGGGGGAGCCTGCCGGGGAGCTGTTTTTT. Residues: CASSPRAGEPAGELFF.